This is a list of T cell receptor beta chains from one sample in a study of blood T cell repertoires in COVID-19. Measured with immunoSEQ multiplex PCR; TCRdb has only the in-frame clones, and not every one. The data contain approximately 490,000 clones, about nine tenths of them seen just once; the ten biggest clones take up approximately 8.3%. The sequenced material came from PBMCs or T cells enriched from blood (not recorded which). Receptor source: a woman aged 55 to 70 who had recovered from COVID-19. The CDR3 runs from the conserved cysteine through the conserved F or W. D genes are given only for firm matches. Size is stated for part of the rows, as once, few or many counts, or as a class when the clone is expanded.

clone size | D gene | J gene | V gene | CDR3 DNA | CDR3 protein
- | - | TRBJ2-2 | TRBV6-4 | TGTGCCAGCAGCAGACAGGAGAACACCGGGGAGCTGTTTTTT | CASSRQENTGELFF
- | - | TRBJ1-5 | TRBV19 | TGTGCCAGTAGTATCTTTTACGACAGAAGTAATCAGCCCCAGCATTTT | CASSIFYDRSNQPQHF
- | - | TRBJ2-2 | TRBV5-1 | TGCGCCAGCAGCTTGTTTCAGGGGATGAACACCGGGGAGCTGTTTTTT | CASSLFQGMNTGELFF
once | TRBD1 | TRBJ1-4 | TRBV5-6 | TGTGCCAGCAGCTTCAACAGGGGAACTAATGAAAAACTGTTTTTT | CASSFNRGTNEKLFF
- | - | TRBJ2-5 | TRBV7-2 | TGTGCCAGCAGCCCTGGACAGCGGAAGACCCAGTACTTC | CASSPGQRKTQYF
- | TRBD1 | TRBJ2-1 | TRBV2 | TGTGCCAGCCGGCAGGGGGCGGGCAATGAGCAGTTCTTC | CASRQGAGNEQFF
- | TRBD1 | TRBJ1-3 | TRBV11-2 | TGTGCCAGCAGCTACCGGACAGGCGACGACTCTGGAAACACCATATATTTT | CASSYRTGDDSGNTIYF
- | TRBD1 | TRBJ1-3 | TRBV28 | TGTGCCAGCAGTTTACAGGGGGCAAACACCATATATTTT | CASSLQGANTIYF
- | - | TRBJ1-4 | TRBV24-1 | TGTGCCACCTCCCGCGGGGAAAAACTGTTTTTT | CATSRGEKLFF
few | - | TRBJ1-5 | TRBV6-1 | TGTGCCAGCAGTGAAGGGGGGGTTCAGCCCCAGCATTTT | CASSEGGVQPQHF
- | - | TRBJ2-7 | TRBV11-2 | TGTGCCAGCAGCTCATGGATTGGGAGCTCGGACGAGCAGTACTTC | CASSSWIGSSDEQYF
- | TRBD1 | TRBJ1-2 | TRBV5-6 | TGTGCCAGCAACCGTGACAGGGGGCGTTATGGCTACACCTTC | CASNRDRGRYGYTF
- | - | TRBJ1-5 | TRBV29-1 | TGCAGCGTAGCTACAGGGCGCAATCAGCCCCAGCATTTT | CSVATGRNQPQHF
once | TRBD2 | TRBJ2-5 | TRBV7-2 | TGTGCCAGCAGCCTTAGCGGGGGGGCTCAGACCCAGTACTTC | CASSLSGGAQTQYF
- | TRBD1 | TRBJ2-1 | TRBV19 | TGTGCCAGTAGGGTGGACAGGAGCTCCTACAATGAGCAGTTCTTC | CASRVDRSSYNEQFF
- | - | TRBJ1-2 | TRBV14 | TGTGCCAGCAGCCAGCGGGAGGACCGTGGCTACACCTTC | CASSQREDRGYTF
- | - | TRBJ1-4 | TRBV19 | TGTGCCAGTAGTTCCGGCGGTGGTGAAAAACTGTTTTTT | CASSSGGGEKLFF
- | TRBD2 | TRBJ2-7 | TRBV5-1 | TGCGCCAGCAGCTTGGCCGGACTAGTCCACGAGCAGTACTTC | CASSLAGLVHEQYF
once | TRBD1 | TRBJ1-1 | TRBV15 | TGTGCCACCAGCAGAGCGCCACAGGGGGCGGGAAACACTGAAGCTTTCTTT | CATSRAPQGAGNTEAFF
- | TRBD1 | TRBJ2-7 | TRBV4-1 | TGCGCCAGCAGCCAAGAGGACAGGGCTTACGAGCAGTACTTC | CASSQEDRAYEQYF
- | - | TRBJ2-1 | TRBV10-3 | TGTGCCATCAGTGAGTCTCACAGGGATGAGCAGTTCTTC | CAISESHRDEQFF
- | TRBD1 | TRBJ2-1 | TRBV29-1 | TGCAGCGTTGAAACAGGGGAATCCTACAATGAGCAGTTCTTC | CSVETGESYNEQFF